This TCR beta chain was identified during a study of neurological immune-mediated disorders. This clonotype was seen only a few times. The CDR3 has 13 amino acids. Germline V gene sequence: CDR1 DFQATT, CDR2 SNEGSKA (reference sequence). Trimming removed 5 bases from V and 3 bases from J; junction bases left unmatched: 6. Per sequencing run, 15-18 subjects together gave over 170 million TCR-beta sequences. TCRdb ran MiXCR on the 5' RACE reads and lists one entry per CDR3 protein. The data hold about 27,000 distinct CDR3 sequences, with 2.5% observed a single time. The sample comprised PBMCs. The chain couples TRBV20-1 to TRBJ2-7; 8 nucleotides agree with TRBD1. This receptor was taken from a woman aged 45-65 years with multiple sclerosis. This CDR3 is CSAAGTGIYEQYF. The DNA of the CDR3 is TGCAGTGCTGCCGGGACAGGCATCTACGAGCAGTACTTC.